The entry that follows covers one TCR beta chain sequence. Antigen specificity is unknown. Combining a sample-barcoded 5' primer with a J-beta primer mix, a second PCR ran for roughly 7 to 11 cycles. Each CDR3 protein gets one entry after TCRdb re-called the 5' RACE reads with MiXCR. The table lists 780,000 or so distinct CDR3 sequences, 50% to 65% of them singletons. The germline CDR1 and CDR2 sequences are SGDLS and YYNGEE. V shed 4 bases and J shed 1 base, with 23 bases lying between them. The CDR3 is 18 amino acids. These data come from a study of blood T cells in healthy people across ages. Study at large: About one barcoded beta molecule was captured per two T cells (by template switching).

Study-wide results and limits: Diversity of TCR beta correlated strongly with naive T cell percentage. Per million T cells, TCR beta diversity dropped roughly linearly as age increased.

This clonotype originated in a man of 80 years or more in good health. The chain joins TRBV9 to TRBJ1-2, with D unresolved. The sample taken for sequencing was blood. This chain's CDR3 is CASSSPRAPDGSNYGYTF. DNA of the CDR3: TGTGCCAGCAGCTCACCCAGAGCCCCGGACGGAAGTAACTATGGCTACACCTTC.